The subject of this entry is one T cell receptor (beta chain). This sample was included in a study of blood T cell repertoires in COVID-19. The overall study: Samples came from the United States, Italy and Spain, spanning acute and convalescent COVID-19. PBMCs, B-cell-depleted T cells, or T cells provided the cDNA or gDNA that made up the material.

The CDR3 has 11 amino acids. The V and J ends lost 7 bases and 6 bases respectively, with 11 bases between them. Germline V gene lookup returns CDR1 SQVTM and CDR2 ANQGSEA. Original processing notes: From reference gene primer amplification, estimates of nucleated cell counts were derived. Some clones are missing from TCRdb's copy, which holds only in-frame ones; the method was immunoSEQ multiplex PCR. Clone size and V and J calls were adopted from that table, with D and trimming inferred from the DNA. The data hold around 170,000 clones, with more than 85% observed a single time. Sequenced input: peripheral blood. The J gene is TRBJ2-3, the V gene TRBV29-1; tentatively, D is TRBD2 (6 bases). The TCR was taken from a man aged 50-59 years with acute or convalescent COVID-19. DNA of the CDR3: TGCAGCGGAGGACGGGAGGATACGCAGTATTTT. Protein product: CSGGREDTQYF.